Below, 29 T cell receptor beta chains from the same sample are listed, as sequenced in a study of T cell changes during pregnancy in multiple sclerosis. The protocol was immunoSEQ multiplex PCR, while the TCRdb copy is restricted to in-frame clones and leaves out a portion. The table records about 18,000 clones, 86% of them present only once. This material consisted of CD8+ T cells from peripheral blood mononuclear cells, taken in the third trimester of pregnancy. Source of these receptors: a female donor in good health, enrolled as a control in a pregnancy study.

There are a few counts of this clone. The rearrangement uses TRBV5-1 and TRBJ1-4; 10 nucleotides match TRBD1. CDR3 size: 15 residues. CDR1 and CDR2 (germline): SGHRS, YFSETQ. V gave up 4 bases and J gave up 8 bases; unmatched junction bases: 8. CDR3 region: CASSSRGGQGEKLFF. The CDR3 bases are TGCGCCAGCAGCAGTAGGGGGGGACAGGGGGAAAAACTGTTTTTT.

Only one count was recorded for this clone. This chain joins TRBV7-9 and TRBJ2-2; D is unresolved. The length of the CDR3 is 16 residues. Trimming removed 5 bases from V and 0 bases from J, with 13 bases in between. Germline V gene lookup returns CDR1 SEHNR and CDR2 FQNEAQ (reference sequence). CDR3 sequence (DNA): TGTGCCAGCAGCCCTATCGGTACTCCGAACACCGGGGAGCTGTTTTTT. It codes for CASSPIGTPNTGELFF.

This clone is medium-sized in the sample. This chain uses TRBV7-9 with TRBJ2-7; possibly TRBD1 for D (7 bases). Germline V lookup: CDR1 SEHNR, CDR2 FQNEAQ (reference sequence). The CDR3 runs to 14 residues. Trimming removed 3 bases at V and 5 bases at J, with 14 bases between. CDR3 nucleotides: TGTGCCAGCAGCTTCCAGGGGGGCGGTGACGAGCAGTACTTC. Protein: CASSFQGGGDEQYF.

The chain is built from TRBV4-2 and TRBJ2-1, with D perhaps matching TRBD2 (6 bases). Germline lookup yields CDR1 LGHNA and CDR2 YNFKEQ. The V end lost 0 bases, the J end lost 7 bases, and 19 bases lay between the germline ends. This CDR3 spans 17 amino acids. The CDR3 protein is CASSQDLGGDGRNEQFF. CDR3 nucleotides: TGTGCCAGCAGCCAAGATCTCGGGGGTGACGGTAGAAATGAGCAGTTCTTC.

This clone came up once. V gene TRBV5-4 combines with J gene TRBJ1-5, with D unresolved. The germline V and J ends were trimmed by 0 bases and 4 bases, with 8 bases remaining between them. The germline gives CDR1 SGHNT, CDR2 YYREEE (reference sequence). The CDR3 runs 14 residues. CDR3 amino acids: CASSLAGGNQPQHF. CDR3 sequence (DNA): TGTGCCAGCAGCTTGGCCGGAGGAAATCAGCCCCAGCATTTT. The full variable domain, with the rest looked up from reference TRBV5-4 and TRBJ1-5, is ETGVTQSPTHLIKTRGQQVTLRCSSQSGHNTVSWYQQALGQGPQFIFQYYREEENGRGNFPPRFSGLQFPNYSSELNVNALELDDSALYLCASSLAGGNQPQHFGDGTRLSIL.

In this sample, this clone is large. The chain's CDR3 is CASSQHNRGDGYTF. The DNA for the CDR3 is TGCGCCAGCAGCCAACATAACAGGGGAGATGGCTACACCTTC. The V gene is TRBV4-3, the J gene TRBJ1-2; 7 bases are shared with TRBD1. Germline CDR1 is LGHNA and CDR2 is YSLEER. The junction had 6 bases not matched to a gene; V was cut back by 2 bases and J by 6 bases. The CDR3 contains 14 residues.

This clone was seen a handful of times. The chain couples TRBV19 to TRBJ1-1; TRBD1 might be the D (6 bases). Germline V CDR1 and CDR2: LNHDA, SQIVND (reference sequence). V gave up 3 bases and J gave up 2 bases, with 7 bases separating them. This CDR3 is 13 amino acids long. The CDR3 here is CASSMDSNTEAFF. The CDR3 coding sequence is TGTGCCAGTAGTATGGACAGTAACACTGAAGCTTTCTTT.

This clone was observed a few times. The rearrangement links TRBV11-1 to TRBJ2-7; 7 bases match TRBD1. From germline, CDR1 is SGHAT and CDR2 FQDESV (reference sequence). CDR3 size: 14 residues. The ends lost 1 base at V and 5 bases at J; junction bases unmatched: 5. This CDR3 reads CASSLETGVHEQYF. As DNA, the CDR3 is TGTGCCAGCAGCTTAGAAACAGGGGTCCACGAGCAGTACTTC.

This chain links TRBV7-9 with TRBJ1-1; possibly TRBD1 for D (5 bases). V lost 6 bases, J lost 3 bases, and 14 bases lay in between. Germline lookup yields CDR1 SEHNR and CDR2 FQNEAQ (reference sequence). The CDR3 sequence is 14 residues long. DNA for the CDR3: TGTGCCAGCAGGTCCCCCGGGGGGGACACTGAAGCTTTCTTT. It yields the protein CASRSPGGDTEAFF.

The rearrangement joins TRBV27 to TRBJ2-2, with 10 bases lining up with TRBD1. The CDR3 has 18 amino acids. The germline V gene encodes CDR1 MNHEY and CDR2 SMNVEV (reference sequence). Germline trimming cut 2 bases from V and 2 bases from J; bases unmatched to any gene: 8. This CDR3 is CASSLDRGLLYNTGELFF. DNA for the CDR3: TGTGCCAGCAGTTTAGACAGGGGGCTATTATATAACACCGGGGAGCTGTTTTTT.

In DNA form, the CDR3 reads TGTGCCAGCAGAAACCCGACAGGCCGGAACACTGAAGCTTTCTTT. Protein sequence: CASRNPTGRNTEAFF. The chain joins TRBV7-9 to TRBJ1-1; TRBD1 is a possible D gene (6 bases). CDR1 is SEHNR and CDR2 is FQNEAQ in the germline V gene (reference sequence). Trimming took 6 bases from V and 1 from J, leaving 15 bases between them. This CDR3 is 15 amino acids long.

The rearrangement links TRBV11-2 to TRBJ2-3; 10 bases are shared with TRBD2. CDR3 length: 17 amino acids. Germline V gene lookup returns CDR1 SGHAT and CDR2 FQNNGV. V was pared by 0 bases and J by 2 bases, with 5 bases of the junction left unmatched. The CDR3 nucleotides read TGTGCCAGCAGCTTAGAGGGAGCGGGGGGGTTCACAGATACGCAGTATTTT. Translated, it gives CASSLEGAGGFTDTQYF. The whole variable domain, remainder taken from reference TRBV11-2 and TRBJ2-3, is EAGVAQSPRYKIIEKRQSVAFWCNPISGHATLYWYQQILGQGPKLLIQFQNNGVVDDSQLPKDRFSAERLKGVDSTLKIQPAKLEDSAVYLCASSLEGAGGFTDTQYFGPGTRLTVL.

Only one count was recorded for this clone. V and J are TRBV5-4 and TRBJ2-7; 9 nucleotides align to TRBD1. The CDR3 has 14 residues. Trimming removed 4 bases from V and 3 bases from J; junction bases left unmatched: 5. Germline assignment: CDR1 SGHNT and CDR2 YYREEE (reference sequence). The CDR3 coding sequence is TGTGCCAGCAGCGCCGGGACAGGGAACTACGAGCAGTACTTC. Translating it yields CASSAGTGNYEQYF.

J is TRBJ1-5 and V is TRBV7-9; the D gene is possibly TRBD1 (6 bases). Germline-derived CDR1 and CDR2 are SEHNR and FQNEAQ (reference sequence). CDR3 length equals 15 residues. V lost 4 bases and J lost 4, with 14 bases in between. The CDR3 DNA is TGTGCCAGCAGCTCAGCGGGCCAGGGGAATCAGCCCCAGCATTTT. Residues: CASSSAGQGNQPQHF.

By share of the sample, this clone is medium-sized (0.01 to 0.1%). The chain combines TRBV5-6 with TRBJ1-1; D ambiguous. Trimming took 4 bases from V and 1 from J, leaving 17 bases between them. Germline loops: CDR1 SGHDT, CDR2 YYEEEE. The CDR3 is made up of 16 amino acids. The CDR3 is CASSPSPTQPNTEAFF. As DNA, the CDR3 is TGTGCCAGCAGCCCCTCCCCAACTCAACCGAACACTGAAGCTTTCTTT.

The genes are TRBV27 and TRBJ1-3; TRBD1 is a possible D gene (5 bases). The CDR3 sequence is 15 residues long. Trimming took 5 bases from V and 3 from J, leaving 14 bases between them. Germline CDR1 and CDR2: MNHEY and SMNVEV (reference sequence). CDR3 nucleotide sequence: TGTGCCAGCAGTCTCCAGGGCCATGGTGGAAACACCATATATTTT. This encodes CASSLQGHGGNTIYF.

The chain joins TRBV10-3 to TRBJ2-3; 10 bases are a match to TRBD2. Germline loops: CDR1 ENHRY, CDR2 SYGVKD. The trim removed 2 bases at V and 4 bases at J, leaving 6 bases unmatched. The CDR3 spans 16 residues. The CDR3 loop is CAISEISGGASDTQYF. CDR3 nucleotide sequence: TGTGCCATCAGTGAGATAAGCGGGGGGGCTTCAGATACGCAGTATTTT.

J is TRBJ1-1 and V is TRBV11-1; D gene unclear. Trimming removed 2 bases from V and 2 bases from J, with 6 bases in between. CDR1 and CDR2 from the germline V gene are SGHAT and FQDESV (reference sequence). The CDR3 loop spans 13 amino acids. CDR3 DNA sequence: TGTGCCAGCAGCTTATCGGTCAACACTGAAGCTTTCTTT. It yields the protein CASSLSVNTEAFF.

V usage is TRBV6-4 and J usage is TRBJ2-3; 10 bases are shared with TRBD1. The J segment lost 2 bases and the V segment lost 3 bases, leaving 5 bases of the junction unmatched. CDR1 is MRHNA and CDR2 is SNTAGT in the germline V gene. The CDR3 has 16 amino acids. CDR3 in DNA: TGTGCCAGCAGTGAGGGACAGGGGTCATACACAGATACGCAGTATTTT. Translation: CASSEGQGSYTDTQYF.

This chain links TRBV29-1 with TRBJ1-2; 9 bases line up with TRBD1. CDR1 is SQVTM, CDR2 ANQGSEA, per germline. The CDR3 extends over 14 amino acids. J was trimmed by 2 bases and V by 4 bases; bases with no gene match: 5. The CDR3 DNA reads TGCAGCGTTGTAGGGACAGGGTCAAACTATGGCTACACCTTC. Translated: CSVVGTGSNYGYTF.

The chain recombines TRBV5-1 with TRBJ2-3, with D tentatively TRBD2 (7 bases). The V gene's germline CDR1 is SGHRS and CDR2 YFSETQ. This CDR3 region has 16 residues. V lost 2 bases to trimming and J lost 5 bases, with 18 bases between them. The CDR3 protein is CASSFSGGGLGDTQYF. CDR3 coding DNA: TGCGCCAGCAGCTTCTCCGGCGGGGGCTTGGGAGATACGCAGTATTTT.

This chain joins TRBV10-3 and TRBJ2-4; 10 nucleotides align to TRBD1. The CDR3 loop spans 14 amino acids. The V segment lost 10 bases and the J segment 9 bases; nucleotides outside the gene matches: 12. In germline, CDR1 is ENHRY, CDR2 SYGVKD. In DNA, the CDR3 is TGTGCCACTTTGCCGGGACAGGGGTTTGGCATTCAGTACTTC. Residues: CATLPGQGFGIQYF.

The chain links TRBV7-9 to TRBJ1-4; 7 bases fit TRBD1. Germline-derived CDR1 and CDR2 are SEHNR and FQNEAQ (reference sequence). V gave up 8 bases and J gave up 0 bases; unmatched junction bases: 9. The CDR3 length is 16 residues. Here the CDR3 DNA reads TGTGCCAGCGGAGGGACAGCCGGAGCAACTAATGAAAAACTGTTTTTT. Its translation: CASGGTAGATNEKLFF.

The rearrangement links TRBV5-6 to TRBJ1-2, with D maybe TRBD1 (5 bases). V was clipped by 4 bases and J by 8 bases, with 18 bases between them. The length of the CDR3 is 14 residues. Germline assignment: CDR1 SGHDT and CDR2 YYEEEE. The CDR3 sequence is CASSTGGAGEGYTF. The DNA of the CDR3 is TGTGCCAGCAGCACTGGCGGGGCCGGGGAAGGCTACACCTTC.

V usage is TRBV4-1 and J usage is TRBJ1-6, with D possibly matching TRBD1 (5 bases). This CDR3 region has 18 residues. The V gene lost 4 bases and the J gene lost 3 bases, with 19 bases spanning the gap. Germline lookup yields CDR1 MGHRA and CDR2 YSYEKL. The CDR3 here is CASSPRPQGGFYNSPLHF. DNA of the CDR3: TGCGCCAGCAGCCCCCGGCCCCAGGGAGGGTTCTATAATTCACCCCTCCACTTT.

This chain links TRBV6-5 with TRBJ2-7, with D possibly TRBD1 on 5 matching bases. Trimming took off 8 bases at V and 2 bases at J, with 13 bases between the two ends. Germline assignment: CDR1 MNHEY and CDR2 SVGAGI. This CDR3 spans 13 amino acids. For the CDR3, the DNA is TGTGCCAGCTCTTCAGGGCCACCCTACGAGCAGTACTTC. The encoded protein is CASSSGPPYEQYF.

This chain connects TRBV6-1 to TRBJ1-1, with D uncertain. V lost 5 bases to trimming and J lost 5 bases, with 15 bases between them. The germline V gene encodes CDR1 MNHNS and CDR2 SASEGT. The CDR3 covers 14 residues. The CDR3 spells CASSPRSSRTEAFF. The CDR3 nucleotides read TGTGCCAGCAGTCCCCGGAGTAGTAGAACTGAAGCTTTCTTT.

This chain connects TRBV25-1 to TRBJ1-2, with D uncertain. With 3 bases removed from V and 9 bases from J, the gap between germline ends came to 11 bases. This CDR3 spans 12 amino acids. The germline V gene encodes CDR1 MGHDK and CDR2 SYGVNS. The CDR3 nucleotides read TGTGCCAGCAGTGACCCCACTGACAGCTACACCTTC. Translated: CASSDPTDSYTF.

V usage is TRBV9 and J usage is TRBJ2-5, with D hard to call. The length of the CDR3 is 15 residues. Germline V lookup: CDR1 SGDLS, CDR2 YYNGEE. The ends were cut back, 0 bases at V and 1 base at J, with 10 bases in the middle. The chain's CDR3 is CASSVEERPQETQYF. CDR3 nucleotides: TGTGCCAGCAGCGTAGAGGAGCGACCCCAAGAGACCCAGTACTTC.